Following are 27 T cell receptor beta chains from one sample sequenced in a study of shared clonotypes between healthy human individuals. Clones were read by immunoSEQ multiplex PCR, and TCRdb kept only the in-frame ones, dropping some. The sample holds about 600,000 clones, around 97% seen once. Sequencing used naive CD4+ T cells sorted from blood. Specified subset: CD45RA+ positively selected. The receptors were sampled from a woman in her thirties in good health.

This sequence joins TRBV28 and TRBJ2-1; 12 bases are a match to TRBD2. The J segment lost 8 bases and the V segment lost 6 bases, leaving 8 bases of the junction unmatched. This CDR3 region has 15 residues. The germline V gene encodes CDR1 MDHEN and CDR2 SYDVKM. CDR3 DNA: TGTGCCAGCAGGCCGACTAGCGGGAGTCGGTATGAGCAGTTCTTC. Translating gives CASRPTSGSRYEQFF.

The rearrangement joins TRBV27 to TRBJ2-7; D gene uncertain. The germline CDR1 and CDR2 sequences are MNHEY and SMNVEV (reference sequence). Trimming took off 3 bases at V and 2 bases at J, with 11 bases between the two ends. The CDR3 is 14 residues long. The CDR3, as DNA: TGTGCCAGCAGTTTGGACGGGCCCCCCTACGAGCAGTACTTC. Amino acid sequence: CASSLDGPPYEQYF.

The CDR3 sequence is CASSQESDTQYF. The CDR3 DNA is TGTGCCAGCAGCCAAGAGTCGGATACGCAGTATTTT. The chain is built from TRBV14 and TRBJ2-3; D not certain. The length of the CDR3 is 12 residues. Germline lookup yields CDR1 SGHDN and CDR2 FVKESK. Trimming took off 0 bases at V and 6 bases at J, with 4 bases between the two ends.

Regarding this clone: The sample carries other DNA sequences with the same CDR3. This CDR3 is CASSLVASSYEQYF. CDR3 coding DNA: TGTGCCAGCAGCTTAGTAGCTAGCAGCTACGAGCAGTACTTC. The V gene is TRBV7-2, the J gene TRBJ2-7; D is perhaps TRBD2 (5 bases). Germline-derived CDR1 and CDR2 are SGHTA and FQGNSA. The CDR3 length is 14 residues. V was trimmed by 1 base and J by 3 bases, leaving 10 bases between them. The full variable domain, rest sourced from reference TRBV7-2 and TRBJ2-7, is GAGVSQSPSNKVTEKGKDVELRCDPISGHTALYWYRQSLGQGLEFLIYFQGNSAPDKSGLPSDRFSAERTGGSVSTLTIQRTQQEDSAVYLCASSLVASSYEQYFGPGTRLTVT.

This chain connects TRBV6-5 to TRBJ1-3; possible D gene TRBD1, 6 bases. CDR3 size: 16 residues. Per germline, CDR1 MNHEY and CDR2 SVGAGI. V was shortened by 0 bases and J by 2 bases, with 11 bases between the two germline ends. This chain's CDR3 is CASSYSGHGAGNTIYF. CDR3 DNA sequence: TGTGCCAGCAGTTACTCGGGACATGGGGCTGGAAACACCATATATTTT.

The gene calls are TRBV18 and TRBJ2-4; D is undetermined. V gave up 4 bases and J gave up 2 bases, with 6 bases separating them. This CDR3 comprises 13 residues. From germline, CDR1 is KGHSH and CDR2 LQKENI. CDR3 residues: CASSQETKNIQYF. The DNA of the CDR3 is TGTGCCAGCTCACAAGAAACCAAAAACATTCAGTACTTC.

The chain links TRBV5-3 to TRBJ2-1; maybe TRBD2 (6 bases). TRBV5-3 counts as an open reading frame of uncertain function. V gave up 6 bases and J gave up 10 bases, with 20 bases separating them. The CDR3 has 14 amino acids. In nucleotides, the CDR3 is TGTGCCAGAACTAGCGTCGAGGGCCGGAGGGAGCAGTTCTTC. It specifies CARTSVEGRREQFF.

This clone was seen only once. The rearrangement uses TRBV28 and TRBJ2-5; 7 bases map to TRBD1. TRBJ2-7 matches the DNA end more closely, so the J call is doubtful. The germline V gene encodes CDR1 MDHEN and CDR2 SYDVKM. CDR3 length: 15 amino acids. CDR3 residues: CASSSSGTDSYEQYF. The CDR3 DNA follows: TGTGCCAGCAGTTCATCCGGGACAGACTCCTACGAGCAGTACTTC.

V usage is TRBV28 and J usage is TRBJ2-2; D call uncertain. The CDR3 consists of 14 residues. V was pared by 1 base and J by 4 bases, with 7 bases between. Germline V gene data show CDR1 as MDHEN and CDR2 as SYDVKM. The CDR3, as DNA: TGTGCCAGCAGTTTATTAGCATCCACCGGGGAGCTGTTTTTT. Its translation: CASSLLASTGELFF. The whole variable domain, remainder taken from reference TRBV28 and TRBJ2-2, is DVKVTQSSRYLVKRTGEKVFLECVQDMDHENMFWYRQDPGLGLRLIYFSYDVKMKEKGDIPEGYSVSREKKERFSLILESASTNQTSMYLCASSLLASTGELFFGEGSRLTVL.

The chain has TRBV28 and TRBJ1-1; 7 bases line up with TRBD1. The CDR3 runs to 13 residues. The junction had 10 bases not matched to a gene; V was cut back by 7 bases and J by 8 bases. Germline CDR1 reads MDHEN; CDR2 reads SYDVKM. The CDR3 DNA follows: TGTGCCAGCAAAGTAAACAGGGGACGAGAAGCTTTCTTT. Its protein is CASKVNRGREAFF.

The chain is built from TRBV27 and TRBJ2-5; 11 positions agree with TRBD2. The germline V gene encodes CDR1 MNHEY and CDR2 SMNVEV (reference sequence). The CDR3 is 18 amino acids. The V gene end was trimmed by 3 bases and the J gene end by 2 bases; junction bases not matched to a gene: 11. The chain's CDR3 is CASSFVAPGLAEQETQYF. As DNA, the CDR3 is TGTGCCAGCAGTTTCGTAGCTCCGGGACTAGCGGAACAAGAGACCCAGTACTTC.

The chain uses TRBV5-8 and TRBJ1-4, with a tentative D call TRBD1 (6 bases). CDR1 is SGHTS and CDR2 is YDEGEE in the germline V gene. This CDR3 spans 18 amino acids. The V gene lost 4 bases and the J gene lost 5 bases, with 24 bases spanning the gap. DNA for the CDR3: TGTGCCAGCAGCCGGTTTCGGGGGCCGGGTGGCGGGAATGAAAAACTGTTTTTT. Translated: CASSRFRGPGGGNEKLFF.

The V gene is TRBV10-3, the J gene TRBJ1-2; D gene ambiguous. Germline lookup yields CDR1 ENHRY and CDR2 SYGVKD. V was clipped by 2 bases and J by 8 bases, with 24 bases between them. The CDR3 is 17 residues long. The DNA of the CDR3 is TGTGCCATCAGTGAGAGGAAAACCATGGCGGGCTATTTCGGCTACACCTTC. It encodes CAISERKTMAGYFGYTF.

The count of this clone is one. The sample contains more than one DNA sequence encoding this CDR3. The CDR3 coding sequence is TGTGCCAGCAGCTTAAGGGAAGGCTACGAGCAGTACTTC. Protein sequence: CASSLREGYEQYF. The V gene is TRBV7-2, the J gene TRBJ2-7; D unclear. The V gene lost 2 bases and the J gene lost 3 bases, with 8 bases spanning the gap. CDR1 SGHTA and CDR2 FQGNSA come from the germline V gene. This CDR3 contains 13 residues.

The chain employs TRBV28 and TRBJ1-2; D unclear. Looked up from germline, CDR1 is MDHEN and CDR2 is SYDVKM. The V and J ends lost 3 bases and 4 bases respectively, with 12 bases between them. The CDR3 extends over 14 amino acids. This CDR3 is CASSLGLLSYGYTF. CDR3 coding DNA: TGTGCCAGCAGTTTGGGTCTCTTGAGCTATGGCTACACCTTC.

The chain links TRBV7-5 to TRBJ2-4; the table's D call of TRBD2 was not tested on the DNA. TRBV7-5 is assigned pseudogene status. The CDR3 runs 16 residues. In DNA form, the CDR3 reads TGTGTCAGAAGCATATTAGCGGGAGGGCGCAAAAACATTCAGTACTTC. Encoded protein: CVRSILAGGRKNIQYF.

J is TRBJ2-3 and V is TRBV2, with 7 positions matching TRBD1. The CDR3 spans 16 residues. The V gene's germline CDR1 is SNHLY and CDR2 FYNNEI. J lost 5 bases, V lost 4 bases, and 12 bases had no gene match. The CDR3 DNA reads TGTGCCAGCAGTGGAGGACAGGCCACTTTTCGAGATACGCAGTATTTT. Translation gives CASSGGQATFRDTQYF.

The rearrangement uses TRBV5-6 and TRBJ2-5; TRBD2 agrees at 9 bases. Germline-derived CDR1 and CDR2 are SGHDT and YYEEEE. J gave up 5 bases and V 0 bases, and 8 bases lay outside the gene matches. The length of the CDR3 is 16 residues. For the CDR3, the DNA is TGTGCCAGCAGCTTGGTTAGCGGGAGACCTTTTGAGACCCAGTACTTC. The encoded protein is CASSLVSGRPFETQYF.

This rearrangement joins TRBV28 to TRBJ1-2; D ambiguous. This CDR3 spans 13 amino acids. V was trimmed by 3 bases and J by 6 bases, leaving 11 bases between them. Germline loops: CDR1 MDHEN, CDR2 SYDVKM. CDR3: CASSFAGMDGYTF. The CDR3 DNA reads TGTGCCAGCAGTTTTGCGGGGATGGATGGCTACACCTTC.

The gene calls are TRBV29-1 and TRBJ1-1, with 7 bases identical to TRBD1. The CDR3 contains 13 residues. Germline assignment: CDR1 SQVTM and CDR2 ANQGSEA. With V trimmed by 3 bases and J by 4 bases, 5 bases remained unmatched. In nucleotides, the CDR3 is TGCAGCGTTGAGAGACAGGGCGGCACTGAAGCTTTCTTT. Protein: CSVERQGGTEAFF.

The chain combines TRBV2 with TRBJ2-6; D unresolved. CDR3 size: 17 residues. V gave up 8 bases and J gave up 0 bases, with 17 bases separating them. The V gene's germline CDR1 is SNHLY and CDR2 FYNNEI. The CDR3 DNA reads TGTGCCAGCTTTGACGGGCCAGCGAGCTCTGGGGCCAACGTCCTGACTTTC. It is translated as CASFDGPASSGANVLTF.

V gene TRBV10-3 combines with J gene TRBJ2-7; unclear D gene. The V end was cut by 4 bases, the J end by 2 bases, with 12 bases between. CDR3 length equals 14 residues. In germline, CDR1 is ENHRY, CDR2 SYGVKD. In nucleotides, the CDR3 is TGTGCCATCAGTGCTGGCGGATCTACCTACGAGCAGTACTTC. It encodes CAISAGGSTYEQYF.

To note about this clone: The sample has other DNA sequences that encode this CDR3 too. This chain joins TRBV5-1 and TRBJ2-5; 7 nucleotides align to TRBD1. CDR3 length: 14 residues. After removal of 0 bases from V and 5 bases from J, the junction contained 4 bases not matched to a gene. The germline V gene encodes CDR1 SGHRS and CDR2 YFSETQ. In DNA form, the CDR3 reads TGCGCCAGCAGCTTGGTGCAGGGGGTCGAGACCCAGTACTTC. It translates to CASSLVQGVETQYF.

This clone was found once. The chain has TRBV6-5 and TRBJ2-5; D gene ambiguous. In germline, CDR1 is MNHEY, CDR2 SVGAGI. The CDR3 contains 13 residues. V lost 2 bases, J lost 4 bases, and 8 bases lay in between. This CDR3 reads CASSYKNSETQYF. The CDR3 nucleotides are TGTGCCAGCAGTTACAAGAATTCAGAGACCCAGTACTTC.

The chain employs TRBV11-2 and TRBJ2-1, with D possibly matching TRBD1 (6 bases). The CDR3 has 16 amino acids. Germline CDR1 reads SGHAT; CDR2 reads FQNNGV. Trimming shortened V by 2 bases and J by 8 bases, and 19 bases separated the two germline ends. DNA of the CDR3: TGTGCCAGCAGCTTAAGGATGGACTCCAAGGGGGATGAGCAGTTCTTC. This translates into CASSLRMDSKGDEQFF.

The CDR3 spells CAISRREVFANEQFF. The CDR3 nucleotides read TGTGCCATCAGCCGAAGAGAGGTCTTTGCCAATGAGCAGTTCTTC. This chain uses TRBV10-3 with TRBJ2-1; D is unresolved. Germline assignment: CDR1 ENHRY and CDR2 SYGVKD. V gave up 6 bases and J gave up 6 bases, with 18 bases separating them. There are 15 residues in the CDR3.

This rearrangement joins TRBV7-6 to TRBJ2-7; TRBD1 agrees at 11 bases. V lost 5 bases, J lost 5 bases, and 11 bases stayed unmatched. This CDR3 has 16 residues. Germline assignment: CDR1 SGHVS and CDR2 FNYEAQ. The CDR3 here is CASSGAGTGGYDEQYF. In DNA, the CDR3 is TGTGCCAGCAGCGGAGCCGGGACAGGGGGTTATGACGAGCAGTACTTC.